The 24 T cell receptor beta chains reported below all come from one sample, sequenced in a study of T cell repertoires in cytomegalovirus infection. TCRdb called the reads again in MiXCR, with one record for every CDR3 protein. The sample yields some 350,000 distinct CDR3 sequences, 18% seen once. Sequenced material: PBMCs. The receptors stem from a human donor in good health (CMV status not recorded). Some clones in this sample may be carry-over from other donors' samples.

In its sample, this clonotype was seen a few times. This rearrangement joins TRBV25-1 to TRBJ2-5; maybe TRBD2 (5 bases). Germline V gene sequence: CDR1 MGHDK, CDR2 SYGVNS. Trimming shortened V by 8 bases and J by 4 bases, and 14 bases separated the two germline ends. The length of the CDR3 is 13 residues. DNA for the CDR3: TGTGCCAGCGGAACGAGGGCCGGAGAGACCCAGTACTTC. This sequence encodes CASGTRAGETQYF.

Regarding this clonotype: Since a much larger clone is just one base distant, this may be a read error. In DNA form, the CDR3 reads TGTGCCAACAGTTTACCCGGGGCCCCCTACGAGCAGTACTTC. It specifies CANSLPGAPYEQYF. The chain carries TRBV12-3 or TRBV12-4 and TRBJ2-7, with D perhaps being TRBD1 or TRBD2 (5 bases each). The CDR3 contains 14 residues.

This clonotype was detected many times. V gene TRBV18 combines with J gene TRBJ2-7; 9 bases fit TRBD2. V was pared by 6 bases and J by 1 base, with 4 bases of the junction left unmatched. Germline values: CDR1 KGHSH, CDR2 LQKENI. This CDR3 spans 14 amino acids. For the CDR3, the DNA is TGTGCCAGCTCCTCGACTAGCGGATCCTACGAGCAGTACGTC. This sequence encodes CASSSTSGSYEQYV.

CDR3 amino acids: CASSLDQNEQFF. In DNA, the CDR3 is TGTGCCAGCAGCTTGGACCAGAATGAGCAGTTCTTC. The chain uses TRBV6-2 or TRBV6-3 and TRBJ2-1, with D unresolved. Germline V gene lookup returns CDR1 MNHEY and CDR2 SVGEGT. The CDR3 extends over 12 amino acids. The V end lost 6 bases, the J end lost 7 bases, and 10 bases lay between the germline ends.

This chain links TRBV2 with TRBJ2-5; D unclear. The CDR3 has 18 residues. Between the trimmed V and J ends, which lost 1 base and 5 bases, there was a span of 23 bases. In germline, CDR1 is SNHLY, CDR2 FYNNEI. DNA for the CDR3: TGTGCCAGCAGTGAAGGTGGATTTGCCATTGTGATGATGGAGACCCAGTACTTC. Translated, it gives CASSEGGFAIVMMETQYF.

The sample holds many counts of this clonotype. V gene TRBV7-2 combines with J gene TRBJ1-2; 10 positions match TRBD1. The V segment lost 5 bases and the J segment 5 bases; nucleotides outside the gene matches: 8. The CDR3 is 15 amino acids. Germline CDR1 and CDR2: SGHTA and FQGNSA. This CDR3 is CASSPYGDRGYGYTF. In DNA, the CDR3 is TGTGCCAGCAGCCCATACGGGGACAGGGGTTATGGCTACACCTTC.

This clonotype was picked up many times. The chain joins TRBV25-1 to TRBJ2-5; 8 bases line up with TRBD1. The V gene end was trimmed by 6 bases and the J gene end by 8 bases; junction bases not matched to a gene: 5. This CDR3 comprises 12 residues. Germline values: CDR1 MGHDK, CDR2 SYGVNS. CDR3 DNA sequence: TGTGCCAGCAGGGACAGGGAGTCCACCCAGTACTTC. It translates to CASRDRESTQYF.

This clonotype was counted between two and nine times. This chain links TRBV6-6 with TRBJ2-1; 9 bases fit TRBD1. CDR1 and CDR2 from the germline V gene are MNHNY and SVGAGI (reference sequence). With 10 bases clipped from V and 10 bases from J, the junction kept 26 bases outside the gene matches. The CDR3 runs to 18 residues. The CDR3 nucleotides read TGTGCCACTAACCACAGGGGGCGAGGTGAGGGTAGGGCCTGGGAGCAGTTCTTC. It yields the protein CATNHRGRGEGRAWEQFF.

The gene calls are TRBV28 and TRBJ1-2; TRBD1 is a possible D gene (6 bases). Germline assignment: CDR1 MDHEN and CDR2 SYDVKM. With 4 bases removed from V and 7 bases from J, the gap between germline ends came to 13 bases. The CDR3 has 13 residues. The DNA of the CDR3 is TGTGCCAGCAGTTCCCCTAAGGGGGTTGGCTACACCTTC. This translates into CASSSPKGVGYTF.

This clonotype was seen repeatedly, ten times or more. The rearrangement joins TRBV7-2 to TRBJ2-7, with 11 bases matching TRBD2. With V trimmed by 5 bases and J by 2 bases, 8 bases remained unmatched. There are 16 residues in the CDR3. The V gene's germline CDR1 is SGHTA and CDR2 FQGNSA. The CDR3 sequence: CASSPIAGGLAYEQYF. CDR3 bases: TGTGCCAGCAGCCCTATAGCGGGAGGGCTGGCCTACGAGCAGTACTTC.

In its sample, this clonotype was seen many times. DNA of the CDR3: TGTGCCAGCAGCTTTCAAGGACGCGTCGGGGAGCTGTTTTTT. This translates into CASSFQGRVGELFF. The genes are TRBV7-2 and TRBJ2-2; D gene uncertain. The V and J ends lost 3 bases and 7 bases respectively, with 12 bases between them. This CDR3 has 14 residues. The germline V gene encodes CDR1 SGHTA and CDR2 FQGNSA.

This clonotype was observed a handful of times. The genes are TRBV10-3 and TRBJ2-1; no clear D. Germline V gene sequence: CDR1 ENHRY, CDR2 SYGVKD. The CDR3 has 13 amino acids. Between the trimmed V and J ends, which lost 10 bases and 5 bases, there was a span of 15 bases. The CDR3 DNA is TGTGCCAGCCACCTCAGCAGAGACAATGAGCAGTTCTTC. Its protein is CASHLSRDNEQFF.

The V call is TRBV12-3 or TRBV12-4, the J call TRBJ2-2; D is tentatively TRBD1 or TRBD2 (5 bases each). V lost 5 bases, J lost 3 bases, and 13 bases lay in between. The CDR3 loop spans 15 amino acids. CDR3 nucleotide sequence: TGTGCCAGCAGTACCGGGGCAGGGTACACCGGGGAGCTGTTTTTT. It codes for CASSTGAGYTGELFF.

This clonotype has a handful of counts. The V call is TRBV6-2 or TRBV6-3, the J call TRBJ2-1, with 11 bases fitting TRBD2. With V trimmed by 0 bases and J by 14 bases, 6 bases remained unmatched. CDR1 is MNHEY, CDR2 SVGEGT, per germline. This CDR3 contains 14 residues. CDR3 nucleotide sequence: TGTGCCAGCAGTTACTCGGGTCTAGCGGGAGGAAAGTTCTTC. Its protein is CASSYSGLAGGKFF.

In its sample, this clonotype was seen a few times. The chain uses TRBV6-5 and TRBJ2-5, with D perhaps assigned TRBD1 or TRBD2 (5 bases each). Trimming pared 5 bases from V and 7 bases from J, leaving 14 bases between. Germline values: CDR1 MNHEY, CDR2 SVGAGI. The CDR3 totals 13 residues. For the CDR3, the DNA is TGTGCCAGCAGTCGGACAAAAGGAGGGACCCAGTACTTC. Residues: CASSRTKGGTQYF.

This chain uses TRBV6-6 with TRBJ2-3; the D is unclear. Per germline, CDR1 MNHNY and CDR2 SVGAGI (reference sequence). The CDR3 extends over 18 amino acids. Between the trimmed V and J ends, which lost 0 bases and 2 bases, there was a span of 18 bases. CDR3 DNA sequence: TGTGCCAGCAGTTACTCGATAAAGCATCTCGAGTCCACAGATACGCAGTATTTT. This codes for CASSYSIKHLESTDTQYF.

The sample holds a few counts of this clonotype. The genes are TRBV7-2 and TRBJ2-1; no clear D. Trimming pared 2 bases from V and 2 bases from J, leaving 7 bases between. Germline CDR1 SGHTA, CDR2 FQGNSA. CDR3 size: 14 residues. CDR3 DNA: TGTGCCAGCAGCTTAATGCTAGCCTACAATGAGCAGTTCTTC. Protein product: CASSLMLAYNEQFF.

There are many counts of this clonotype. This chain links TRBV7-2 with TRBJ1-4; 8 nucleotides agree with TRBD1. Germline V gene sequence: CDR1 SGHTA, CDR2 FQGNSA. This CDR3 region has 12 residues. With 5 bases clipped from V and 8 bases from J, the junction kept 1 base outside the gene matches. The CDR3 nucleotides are TGTGCCAGCAGCCAGGGGGCCGAAAAACTGTTTTTT. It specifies CASSQGAEKLFF.

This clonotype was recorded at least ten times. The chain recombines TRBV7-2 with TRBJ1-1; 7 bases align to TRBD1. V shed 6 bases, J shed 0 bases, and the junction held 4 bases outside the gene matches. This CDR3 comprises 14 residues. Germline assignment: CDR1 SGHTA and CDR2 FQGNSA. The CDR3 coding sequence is TGTGCCAGCAGTCGAACAGGGGTGAACACTGAAGCTTTCTTT. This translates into CASSRTGVNTEAFF.

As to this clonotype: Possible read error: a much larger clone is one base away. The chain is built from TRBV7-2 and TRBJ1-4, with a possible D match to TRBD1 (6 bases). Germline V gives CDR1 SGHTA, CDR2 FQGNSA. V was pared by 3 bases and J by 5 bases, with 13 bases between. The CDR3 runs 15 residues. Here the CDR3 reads CASSFRRGQNEKLFF. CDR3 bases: TGTGCCAGCAGCTTCAGGAGGGGACAAAATGAAAAACTGTTTTTT.

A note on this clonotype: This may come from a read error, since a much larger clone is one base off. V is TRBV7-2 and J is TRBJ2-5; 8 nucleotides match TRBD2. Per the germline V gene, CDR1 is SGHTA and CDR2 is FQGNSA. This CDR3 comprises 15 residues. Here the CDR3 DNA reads TGTGACAGCAGCTTCTGGGGTAGCGGGGAAGAGACCCAGTACTTC. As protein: CDSSFWGSGEETQYF.

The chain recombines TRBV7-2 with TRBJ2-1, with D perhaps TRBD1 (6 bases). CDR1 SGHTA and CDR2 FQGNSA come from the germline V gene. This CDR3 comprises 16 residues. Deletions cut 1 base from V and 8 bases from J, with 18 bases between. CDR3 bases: TGTGCCAGCAGCTTAGTTGGGGGCCTTCTGGGGGATGAGCAGTTCTTC. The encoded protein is CASSLVGGLLGDEQFF.

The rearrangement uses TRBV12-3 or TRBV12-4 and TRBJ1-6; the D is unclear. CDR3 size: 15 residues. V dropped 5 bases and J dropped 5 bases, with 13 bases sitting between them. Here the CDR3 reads CASSLTTYNNSPLHF. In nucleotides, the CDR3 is TGTGCCAGCAGTCTTACCACGTACAATAATTCACCCCTCCACTTT.

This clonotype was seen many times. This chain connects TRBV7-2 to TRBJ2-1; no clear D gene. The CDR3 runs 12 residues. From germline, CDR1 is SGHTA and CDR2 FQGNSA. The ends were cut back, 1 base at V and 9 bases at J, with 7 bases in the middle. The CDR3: CASSLGRREQFF. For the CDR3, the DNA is TGTGCCAGCAGCTTAGGTAGACGTGAGCAGTTCTTC.